The sequence of this T cell receptor beta chain was determined in a study of blood T cell repertoires in COVID-19. Overall study: Samples taken during acute and convalescent COVID-19 were collected in the United States, Italy and Spain. T cells, B-cell-depleted T cells, or PBMCs supplied cDNA or gDNA.

This table comes from immunoSEQ multiplex PCR, and its TCRdb copy is limited to in-frame clones, with some not included. Among approximately 150,000 clones listed, around 80% were seen once. Which cohort a participant joined came from the clinical history participants gave. The table lists this clone with a few counts. Trimming cost V 4 bases and J 6 bases, with 7 bases left between them. The CDR3 is 12 amino acids. Sequenced input: PBMCs or T cells enriched from blood (not recorded which). The receptor comes from a man between 35 and 55 years old with acute COVID-19. V usage is TRBV12-3 or TRBV12-4 and J usage is TRBJ2-1, with D possibly matching TRBD1 (5 bases). CDR3 loop: CASSSQVNEQFF. In nucleotides, the CDR3 is TGTGCCAGCAGTTCACAGGTCAATGAGCAGTTCTTC.